The rows below give T cell receptor beta chains drawn from one sample of a study of CD4+ T cells in melanoma. The table came from immunoSEQ multiplex PCR; TCRdb's copy has only in-frame clones and leaves some out. The sample has under 20,000 clones; less than 85% are singletons. Input material: cells from a culture (not recorded whether cultured in vitro). These receptors were taken from a human donor with melanoma. Each CDR3 is given with its conserved first and last residue. D genes are given only for firm matches. Only some rows state a clone size, as once, few, many or a class for expanded clones.

V	size	D	J	length	DNA	CDR3
TRBV9	.	.	TRBJ2-5	13	TGTGCCAGCAGCCCCAGACCAGTCGGGACCCAGTACTTC	CASSPRPVGTQYF
TRBV30	.	.	TRBJ2-4	11	TGTGCCTGGATCGGGCCCCGCATTCAGTACTTC	CAWIGPRIQYF
TRBV6-1	.	.	TRBJ1-1	16	TGTGCCAGCAGTGATATGAGAGGGCGGGCGAACACTGAAGCTTTCTTT	CASSDMRGRANTEAFF
TRBV12-5	.	.	TRBJ2-1	12	TGTGCTAGTGGTTTGTTAAGGAGGGAGCAGTTCTTC	CASGLLRREQFF
TRBV11-1	.	.	TRBJ1-1	13	TGTGCCAGCAGCGCCGAGGGGAACACTGAAGCTTTCTTT	CASSAEGNTEAFF
TRBV7-3	few	.	TRBJ1-1	13	TGTGCCAGCAGCTTAGCGCGGAACACTGAAGCTTTCTTT	CASSLARNTEAFF
TRBV7-2	.	TRBD2	TRBJ2-5	14	TGTGCCAGCAGCTTAGAACGGGGAGGGGAGACCCAGTACTTC	CASSLERGGETQYF
TRBV10-3	.	.	TRBJ1-4	13	TGTGCCATCAGTCCGGCAACTAATGAAAAACTGTTTTTT	CAISPATNEKLFF
TRBV2	.	TRBD1	TRBJ1-3	16	TGTGCCAGCACCCAACAGGGGCTGGCCTCTGGAAACACCATATATTTT	CASTQQGLASGNTIYF
TRBV5-1	.	.	TRBJ2-7	16	TGCGCCAGCAGCTTGGGTCCAGGGGGGGGGATCTACGAGCAGTACTTC	CASSLGPGGGIYEQYF
TRBV6-5	.	.	TRBJ1-1	14	TGTGCCAGCAGGAATCGTGGGGAGAACACTGAAGCTTTCTTT	CASRNRGENTEAFF
TRBV7-8	.	.	TRBJ1-2	15	TGCGCCAGCAGCCAAGCCGGGCCGGGGGGGTATGGCTACACCTTC	CASSQAGPGGYGYTF
TRBV5-1	.	TRBD1	TRBJ1-1	15	TGCGCCAGCAGCGTGCAGGGGGAAAAGAACACTGAAGCTTTCTTT	CASSVQGEKNTEAFF
TRBV30	.	.	TRBJ2-7	13	TGTGCCTGGAGCCGGGACACAACTTACGAGCAGTACTTC	CAWSRDTTYEQYF
TRBV5-1	.	.	TRBJ1-1	13	TGCGCCAGCAGCTTGGTGCCGGGCACTGAAGCTTTCTTT	CASSLVPGTEAFF